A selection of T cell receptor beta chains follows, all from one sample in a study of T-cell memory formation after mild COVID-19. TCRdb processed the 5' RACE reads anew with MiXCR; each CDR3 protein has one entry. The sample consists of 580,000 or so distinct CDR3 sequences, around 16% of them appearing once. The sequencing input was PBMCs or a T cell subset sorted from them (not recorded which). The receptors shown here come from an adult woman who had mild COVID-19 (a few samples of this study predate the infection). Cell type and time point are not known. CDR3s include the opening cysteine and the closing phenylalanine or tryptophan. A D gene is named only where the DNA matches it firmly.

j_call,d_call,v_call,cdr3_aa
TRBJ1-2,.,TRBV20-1,CSASRRDNYGYTF
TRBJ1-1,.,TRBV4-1,CASSPAGGDTEAFF
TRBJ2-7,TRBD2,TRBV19,CASSHIRDYSYEQYF
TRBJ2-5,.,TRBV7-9,CASSPPGGHLTQETQYF
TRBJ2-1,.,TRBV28,CASSLRPGLNNEQFF
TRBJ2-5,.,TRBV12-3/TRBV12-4,CASSSGPETQYF
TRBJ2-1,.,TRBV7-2,CASSLGVRASREQFF
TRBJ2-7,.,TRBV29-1,CSVELETGSSYEQYF
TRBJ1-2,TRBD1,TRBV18,CASSPTDRATSYGYTF
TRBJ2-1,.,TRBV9,CASSGATPGGLISYNEQFF
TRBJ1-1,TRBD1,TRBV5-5,CASSFRQQGRIEAFF
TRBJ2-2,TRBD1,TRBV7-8,CASSGTVLSTGELFF
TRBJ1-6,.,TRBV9,CASSVGEFLAFNSPLHF
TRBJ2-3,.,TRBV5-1,CASSSPDWSSQYF
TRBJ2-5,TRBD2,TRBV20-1,CSAVGAGGNQETQYF
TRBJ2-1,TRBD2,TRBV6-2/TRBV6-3,CASSRATSGGASEQFF
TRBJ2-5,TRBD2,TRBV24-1,CATSDHRASGRGETQYF
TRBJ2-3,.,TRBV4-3,CASSQGFGGPGDTQYF
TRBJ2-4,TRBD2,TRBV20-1,CSARAHTGLASNIQYF
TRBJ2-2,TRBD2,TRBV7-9,CASSHSGTSWAGELFF
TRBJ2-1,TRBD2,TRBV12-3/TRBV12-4,CASSQTGAGSSYNEQFF
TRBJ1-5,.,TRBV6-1,CASSGPYSNQPQHF
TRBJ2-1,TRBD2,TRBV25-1,CASSEALAGANEQFF
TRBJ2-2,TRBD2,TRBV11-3,CASSFGDRSRSGSIGELFF
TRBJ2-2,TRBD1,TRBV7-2,CASSLVLLLVQGATGELFF
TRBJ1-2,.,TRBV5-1,CASSLGNTANYGYTF
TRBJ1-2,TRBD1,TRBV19,CASSIAGQGANGYTF
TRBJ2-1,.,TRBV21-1,CASSSMTGGREQFF
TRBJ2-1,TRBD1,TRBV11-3,CASSLVTGAGNEQFF
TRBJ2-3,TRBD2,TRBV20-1,CSASIPTSGGLWDTQYF
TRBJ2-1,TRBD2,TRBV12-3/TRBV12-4,CASRRSGTSASYNEQFF
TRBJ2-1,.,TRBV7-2,CASSLVMYNEQFF
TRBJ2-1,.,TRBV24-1,CATSDNPGRHRTSYNEQFF
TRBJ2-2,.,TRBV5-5,CASSLGGSVTGELFF
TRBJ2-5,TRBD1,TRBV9,CASSDSGTGVETQYF
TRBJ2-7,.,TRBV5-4,CARSLVGNDEQYF
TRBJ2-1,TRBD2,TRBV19,CASPREGLYEQFF
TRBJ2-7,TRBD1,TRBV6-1,CASSRDREYEQYF
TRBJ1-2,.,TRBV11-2,CASSLGSSGIYGYTF
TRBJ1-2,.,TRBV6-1,CASIFQGRDYGYTF
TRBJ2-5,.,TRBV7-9,CASSAQSHQETQYF
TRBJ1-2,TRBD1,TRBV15,CATSPDRALNYGYTF
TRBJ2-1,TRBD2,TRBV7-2,CASSLEGTRNTEQFF
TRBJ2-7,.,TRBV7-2,CASSLGEDNYEQYF
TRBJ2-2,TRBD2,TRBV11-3,CASRPQSGAGGELFF
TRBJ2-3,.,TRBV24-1,CATSDLGRGRTDTQYF
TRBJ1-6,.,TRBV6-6,CASSYSMSDGPLHF
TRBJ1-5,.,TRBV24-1,CATSAGVTGQPQHF
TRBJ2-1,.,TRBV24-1,CATSDLTGWEQFF
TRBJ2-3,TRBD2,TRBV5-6,CASSFRWTSGAAGMTDTQYF
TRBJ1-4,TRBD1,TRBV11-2,CASTSGGQLNEKLFF
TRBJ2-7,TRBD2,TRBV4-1,CASSPGGGLPYEQYF
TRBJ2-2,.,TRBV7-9,CASSLGPRADGELFF
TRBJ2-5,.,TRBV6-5,CASSTRWGTQYF
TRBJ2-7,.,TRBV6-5,CASSQGRGTLGYEQYF